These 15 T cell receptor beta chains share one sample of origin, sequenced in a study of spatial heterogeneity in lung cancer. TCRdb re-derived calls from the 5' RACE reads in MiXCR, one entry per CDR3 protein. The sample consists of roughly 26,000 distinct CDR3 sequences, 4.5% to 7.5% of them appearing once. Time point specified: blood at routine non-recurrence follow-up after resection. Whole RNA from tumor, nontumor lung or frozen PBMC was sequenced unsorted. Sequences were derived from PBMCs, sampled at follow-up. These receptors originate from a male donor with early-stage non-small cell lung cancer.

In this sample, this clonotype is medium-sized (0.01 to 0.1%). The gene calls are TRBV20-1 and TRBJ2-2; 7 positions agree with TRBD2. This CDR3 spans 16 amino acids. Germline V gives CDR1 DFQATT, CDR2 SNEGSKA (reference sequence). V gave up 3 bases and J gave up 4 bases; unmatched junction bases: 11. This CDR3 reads CSASPGGSRGTGELFF. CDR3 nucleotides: TGCAGTGCTAGCCCCGGCGGGAGTAGGGGCACCGGGGAGCTGTTTTTT.

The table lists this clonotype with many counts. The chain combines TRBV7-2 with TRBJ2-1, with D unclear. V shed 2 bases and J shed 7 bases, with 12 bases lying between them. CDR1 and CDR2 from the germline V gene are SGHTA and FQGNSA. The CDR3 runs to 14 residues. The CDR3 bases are TGTGCCAGCAGCTTACGGGTTTTCCCGAATGAGCAGTTCTTC. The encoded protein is CASSLRVFPNEQFF.

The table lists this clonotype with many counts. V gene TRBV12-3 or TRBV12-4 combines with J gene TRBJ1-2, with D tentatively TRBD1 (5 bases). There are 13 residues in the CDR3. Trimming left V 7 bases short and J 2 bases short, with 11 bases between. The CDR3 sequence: CASTPTENYGYTF. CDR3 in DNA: TGTGCCAGCACTCCGACAGAGAACTATGGCTACACCTTC.

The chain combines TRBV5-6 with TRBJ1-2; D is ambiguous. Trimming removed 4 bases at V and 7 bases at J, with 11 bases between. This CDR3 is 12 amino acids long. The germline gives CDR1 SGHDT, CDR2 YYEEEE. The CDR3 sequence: CASSIDPSGYTF. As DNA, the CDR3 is TGTGCCAGCAGCATAGACCCCTCTGGCTACACCTTC.

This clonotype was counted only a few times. The DNA of the CDR3 is TGTGCCAGCAGCTTATCTTTTGGGGTAGAGGGGGCTATGACTGAAGCTTTCTTT. This sequence encodes CASSLSFGVEGAMTEAFF. J is TRBJ1-1 and V is TRBV7-3, with 7 nucleotides matching TRBD1. The ends lost 2 bases at V and 5 bases at J; junction bases unmatched: 17. The germline CDR1 and CDR2 sequences are SGHTA and FQGTGA. The CDR3 sequence is 18 residues long.

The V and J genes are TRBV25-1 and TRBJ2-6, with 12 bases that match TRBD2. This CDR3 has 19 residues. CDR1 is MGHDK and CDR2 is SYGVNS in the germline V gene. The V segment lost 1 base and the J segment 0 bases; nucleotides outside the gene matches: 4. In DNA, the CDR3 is TGTGCCAGCAGTGAATTTGGACTAGCGGGGTCCTCTGGGGCCAACGTCCTGACTTTC. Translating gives CASSEFGLAGSSGANVLTF.

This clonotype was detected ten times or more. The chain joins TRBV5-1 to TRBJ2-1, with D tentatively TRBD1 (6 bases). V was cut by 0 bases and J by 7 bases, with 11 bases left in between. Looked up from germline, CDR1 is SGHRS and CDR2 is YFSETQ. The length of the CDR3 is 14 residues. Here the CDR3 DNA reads TGCGCCAGCAGCTTGGAACAGGGACGAAATGAGCAGTTCTTC. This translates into CASSLEQGRNEQFF.

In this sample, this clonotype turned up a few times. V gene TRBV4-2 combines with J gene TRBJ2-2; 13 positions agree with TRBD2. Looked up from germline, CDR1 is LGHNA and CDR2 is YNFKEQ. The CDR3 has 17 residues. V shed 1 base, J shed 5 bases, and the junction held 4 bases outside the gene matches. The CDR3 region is CASSQGTSGSRTGELFF. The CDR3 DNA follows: TGTGCCAGCAGCCAAGGGACTAGCGGGAGTAGGACCGGGGAGCTGTTTTTT.

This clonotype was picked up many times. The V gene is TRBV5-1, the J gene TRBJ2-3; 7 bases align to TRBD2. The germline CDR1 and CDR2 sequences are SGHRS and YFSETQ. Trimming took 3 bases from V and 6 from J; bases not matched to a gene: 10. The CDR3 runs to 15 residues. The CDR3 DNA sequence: TGCGCCAGCAGCTCCGGTGCCAGCGGGGTCGATACGCAGTATTTT. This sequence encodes CASSSGASGVDTQYF.

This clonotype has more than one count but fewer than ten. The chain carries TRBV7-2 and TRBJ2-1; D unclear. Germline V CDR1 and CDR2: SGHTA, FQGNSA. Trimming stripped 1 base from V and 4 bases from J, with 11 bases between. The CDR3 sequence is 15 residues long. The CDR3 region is CASSLVSASYNEQFF. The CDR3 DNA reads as TGTGCCAGCAGCTTAGTAAGCGCCTCTTACAATGAGCAGTTCTTC. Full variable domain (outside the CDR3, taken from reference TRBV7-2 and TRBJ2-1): GAGVSQSPSNKVTEKGKDVELRCDPISGHTALYWYRQSLGQGLEFLIYFQGNSAPDKSGLPSDRFSAERTGGSVSTLTIQRTQQEDSAVYLCASSLVSASYNEQFFGPGTRLTVL.

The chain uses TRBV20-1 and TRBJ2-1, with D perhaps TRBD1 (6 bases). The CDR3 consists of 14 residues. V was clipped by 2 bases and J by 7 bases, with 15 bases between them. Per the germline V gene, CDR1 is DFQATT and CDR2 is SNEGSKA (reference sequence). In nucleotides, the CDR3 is TGCAGTGCTAGAAAGGGGTTTAGGGGGAATGAGCAGTTCTTC. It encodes CSARKGFRGNEQFF.

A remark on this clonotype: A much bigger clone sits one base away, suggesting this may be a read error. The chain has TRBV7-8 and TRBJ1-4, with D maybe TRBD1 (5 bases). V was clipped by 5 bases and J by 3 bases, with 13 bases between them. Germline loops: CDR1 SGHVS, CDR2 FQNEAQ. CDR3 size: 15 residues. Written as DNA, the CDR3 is TGTGCCAGCAGCCTGGCCGGGACGCCTAATGAAAAACTGTTTTTT. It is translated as CASSLAGTPNEKLFF.

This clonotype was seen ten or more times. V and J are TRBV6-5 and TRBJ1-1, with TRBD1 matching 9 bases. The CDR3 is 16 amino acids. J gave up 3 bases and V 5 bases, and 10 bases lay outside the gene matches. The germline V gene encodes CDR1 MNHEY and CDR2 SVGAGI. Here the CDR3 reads CASSLQGAERYTEAFF. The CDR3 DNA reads TGTGCCAGCAGTCTACAGGGGGCCGAGAGGTACACTGAAGCTTTCTTT.

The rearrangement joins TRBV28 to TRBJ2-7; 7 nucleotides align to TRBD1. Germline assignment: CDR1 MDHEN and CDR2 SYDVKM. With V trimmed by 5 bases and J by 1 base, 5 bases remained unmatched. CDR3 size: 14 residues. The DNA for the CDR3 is TGTGCCAGCAGTAGCCCGGGACAGTCCTACGAGCAGTACGTC. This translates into CASSSPGQSYEQYV.

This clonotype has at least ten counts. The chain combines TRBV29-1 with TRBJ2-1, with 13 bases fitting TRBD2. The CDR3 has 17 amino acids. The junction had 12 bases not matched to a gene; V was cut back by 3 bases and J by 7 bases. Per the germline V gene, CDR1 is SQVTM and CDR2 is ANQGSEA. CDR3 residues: CSVDGGTSGTLWNEQFF. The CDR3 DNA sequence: TGCAGCGTTGATGGGGGGACTAGCGGGACCCTCTGGAATGAGCAGTTCTTC.